This entry features one T cell receptor beta chain sequence. This entry comes from a study of blood T cell repertoires in COVID-19. Only in-frame clones appear in the TCRdb table, and some are missing; sequencing was by immunoSEQ multiplex PCR. The sample records approximately 54,000 clones, roughly 80% being singletons. CDR1 is SGHTA and CDR2 is FQGNSA in the germline V gene. This CDR3 contains 15 residues. V shed 4 bases and J shed 5 bases, with 17 bases lying between them. Sequencing was performed on peripheral blood. The chain combines TRBV7-2 with TRBJ1-1; D may be TRBD1 (5 bases). The clonotype was recovered from a woman aged 60 to 75 with acute or convalescent COVID-19. The CDR3 DNA sequence: TGTGCCAGCAGCTCGGGGGGGGGTGTAGGGACTGAAGCTTTCTTT. Its translation is CASSSGGGVGTEAFF.